This TCR beta chain was documented in a study of blood T cell repertoires in COVID-19 (dated by TCRdb to about 2020). For context, the study as a whole: Collaborator samples came from the United States, Italy and Spain and covered acute and convalescent phases of COVID-19. Nearly every sample came with metadata listing a de-identified subject ID, COVID-19 status, age in years and sex. Subjects who had been exposed to COVID-19, were actively infected with it, or had recovered from it provided the deeply sampled blood TCRbeta repertoires that made up the dataset. A freely available public database, intended as a resource for researchers studying the immune response to SARS-CoV-2, is where the repertoires were released. Where HLA class I and class II types were available, the types were taken from metadata supplied by the sample provider, not from assay-based typing. The material from the prospective study consisted of cDNA or gDNA derived from T cells, B-cell-depleted T cells, or PBMCs. Samples were obtained from the ongoing ImmuneRACE study (first 160 participants) and from 1,254 subjects provided by 6 global collaborators. What the authors observed across the whole study: The amount of clinical and demographic metadata varied by source and participant and was provided uncurated.

A second Seattle source provided samples from volunteer blood donors who had recovered from COVID-19. Each collaborating institution followed its own protocols to collect whole blood in K2EDTA tubes. For TCRbeta analysis, collaborators shipped samples as frozen whole blood, isolated PBMCs, or DNA extracted from either of those sample types. This clone was observed once. No cognate antigen has been identified for it. No much larger clone exists at a distance of one base, and base qualities are not known. The immunoSEQ Assay, a bias-controlled multiplex PCR, was used to amplify TCRbeta CDR3 regions from genomic DNA. On the study's bioinformatics: Within the assay, amplification of reference gene primers was used to estimate how many nucleated cells each sample contained. To quantify the absolute abundance of each unique TCRbeta CDR3 rearrangement, sequence reads were collapsed and filtered. For each sample, productive Simpson clonality was calculated as the square root of Simpson's diversity index over productive rearrangements. The table was pulled from immuneACCESS by TCRdb, which kept in-frame rearrangements only. Such tables lose some clones; where checked, under half of the loss comes from unresolved V genes, and the rest has no known cause. The V and J calls and clone size come from that table; D and trimming were worked out from the DNA. The sample table records over 200,000 clones; roughly 82% of these occur just once. About 2.3% of the sample is held by the ten biggest clonotypes.

V loses 2 bases of germline sequence and J loses 2 bases, and the interval between the two ends is 12 bases. CDR1 and CDR2 were assigned from the germline V gene as SGHNT and YENEEA. The CDR3 numbers 15 residues from cysteine through phenylalanine. Only the CDR3 DNA is retained, 45 bases long and in frame from the first base. The source of this sequence is a middle-aged man who had recovered from COVID-19. The V and J genes are TRBV11-3 and TRBJ2-5, and the D gene may be TRBD2, 7 bases matching. Sequenced material: peripheral blood. The CDR3 region reads CASSLRGAGQETQYF. Here is the DNA: TGTGCCAGCAGCTTACGGGGGGCGGGGCAAGAGACCCAGTACTTC.